This T cell receptor (beta chain) was identified during a study of T cells after yellow fever vaccination. As for the study in general: Fractions of low cell number were prepared using SMART-Seq v4 Ultra Low Input.

Study observations and caveats: By day 5 rather than day 15, the secondary response had peaked, though it was weaker. Most clones from primary vaccination were detected again post-booster (almost 98% CD4, about 85% CD8). The CD4 and CD8 compartments had a small share of their clonotypes in common.

A few counts support this clonotype. The antigen remains undetermined. Trimming cost V 6 bases and J 2 bases, with 13 bases left between them. The germline V gene has CDR1 DFQATT and CDR2 SNEGSKA (reference sequence). This CDR3 is 13 amino acids long. TCRdb redid the calling of the 5' RACE reads with MiXCR, one entry per CDR3 protein. This table holds approximately 300,000 distinct CDR3 sequences, around 6.8% found once. The material was PBMCs, obtained 35 to 50 days after the first yellow fever vaccination. This rearrangement joins TRBV20-1 to TRBJ1-2; tentatively, D is TRBD1 (5 bases). The sequence was collected from a man younger than 35 who received the YFV17D yellow fever vaccine. CDR3 DNA: TGCAGTGCCTCTCCCCCAGGGAACTATGGCTACACCTTC. Encoded protein: CSASPPGNYGYTF.